The rows below give T cell receptor beta chains drawn from one sample of a study of T-cell reconstitution after alpha-beta-depleted transplantation in children. TCRdb processed the PCR reads anew with MiXCR; each CDR3 protein has one entry. The top ten clones hold about 26% of a sample with about 74,000 distinct CDR3 sequences, roughly 13% of them seen once. The specimen was PBMCs, mostly from graft donor cells, collected 180 days after TCRalphabeta/CD19-depleted stem cell transplant. The receptors stem from a male patient between 2 and 9 years old who had a stem cell transplant for acute lymphoblastic leukemia, so the T cells may come from the graft donor. CDR3s include the opening cysteine and the closing phenylalanine or tryptophan. D genes are given only for firm matches. The listing skips clone size in some rows; elsewhere it reads once, few, many or a size class.

v_gene	abundance	j_gene	d_gene	CDR3nt	CDR3aa
TRBV20-1	few	TRBJ2-7	TRBD2	TGCAGTGCTACATCTGGCGGGAGGGCTTCCGAGCAGTACTTC	CSATSGGRASEQYF
TRBV5-4	-	TRBJ2-6	-	TGTGCCAGCAGCGTGACAGCCTCTGGGGCCAACGTCCTGACTTTC	CASSVTASGANVLTF
TRBV6-5	-	TRBJ2-7	-	TGTGCCAGCAGTTACAAGGGATCCTACGAGCAGTACTTC	CASSYKGSYEQYF
TRBV3-1	-	TRBJ2-7	-	TGTGCCAGCAGCCAAGTGGGAGTTTACGAGCAGTACTTC	CASSQVGVYEQYF
TRBV2	-	TRBJ2-7	-	TGTGCCAGCGGGGCTGACGTCGAGTACGAGCAGTACTTC	CASGADVEYEQYF
TRBV7-2	-	TRBJ2-1	TRBD2	TGTGCCAGCAGCTTCCTAGCGGGGCGCAATGAGCAGTTCTTC	CASSFLAGRNEQFF
TRBV20-1	few	TRBJ1-2	TRBD1	TGCAGTGCATCTAAAGCCGTTCGGACAGGGAACACCTTC	CSASKAVRTGNTF
TRBV29-1	medium-sized	TRBJ2-1	TRBD2	TGCAGCATTAGCGGGCGAGGGGATGAGCAGTTCTTC	CSISGRGDEQFF
TRBV5-5	-	TRBJ1-1	-	TGTGCCAGCAGCTCTCGGCAGGGTTGGTCGGACACTGAAGCTTTCTTT	CASSSRQGWSDTEAFF
TRBV20-1	many	TRBJ2-7	TRBD2	TGCAGTGCCCGGAGACTAGCGGGAGAGTACGAGCAGTACTTC	CSARRLAGEYEQYF
TRBV6-4	few	TRBJ2-1	TRBD2	TGTGCCAGCAGCCGCAATAGCGGGAGGTTTGGCAATGAGCAGTTCTTC	CASSRNSGRFGNEQFF
TRBV12-3/TRBV12-4	few	TRBJ2-3	TRBD2	TGTGCCAGCAGTTTTGGAGCGGGAGCGGGAGATACGCAGTATTTT	CASSFGAGAGDTQYF
TRBV5-4	-	TRBJ2-2	TRBD2	TGTGCCAGCACCCTTCTACGGGAGGTTAACACCGGGGAGCTGTTTTTT	CASTLLREVNTGELFF
TRBV20-1	-	TRBJ1-2	-	TGCAGTGCTAGAGATCGGAGAAGGTCTAGTGGCTACACTTTC	CSARDRRRSSGYTF
TRBV20-1	-	TRBJ1-3	TRBD1	TGCAGTGCTGCTGACCCGACAGGGAGAAACACCATATATTTT	CSAADPTGRNTIYF
TRBV28	-	TRBJ2-7	TRBD2	TGTGCCAGCATGAGCGGGACCTCCTACGAGCAGTACTTC	CASMSGTSYEQYF
TRBV7-9	few	TRBJ2-3	TRBD2	TGTGCCAGCAGCTTTCTAGCGGGAAAAGTGACAGATACGCAGTATTTT	CASSFLAGKVTDTQYF
TRBV5-7	few	TRBJ1-4	-	TGTGCCAGCAGCTTAGCTGAAAAACTGTTTTTT	CASSLAEKLFF
TRBV5-6	few	TRBJ2-5	-	TGTGCCAGCAGCTTGGGACAGGACTGGGAGACCCAGTACTTC	CASSLGQDWETQYF
TRBV6-6	few	TRBJ1-1	-	TGTGCCAGCAGTTACGGGAGCACTGAAGCTTTCTTT	CASSYGSTEAFF
TRBV20-1	few	TRBJ1-2	-	TGCAGTGCTAGAGGCAGGCAGGCCCCGTTAGGGTACTATGGCTACACCTTC	CSARGRQAPLGYYGYTF
TRBV29-1	few	TRBJ2-5	-	TGCAGCGTAGGGTCTCGGCTGGCGGAGACCCAGTACTTC	CSVGSRLAETQYF
TRBV12-3/TRBV12-4	-	TRBJ2-5	-	TGTGCCAGCAGTCTGCCCACCAGGGCACAAGAGACCCAGTACTTC	CASSLPTRAQETQYF
TRBV10-3	-	TRBJ1-2	TRBD1	TGTGCCATCAGCCAGGGGGCAGCGGGCTACACCTTC	CAISQGAAGYTF
TRBV9	few	TRBJ2-1	-	TGTGCCAGCAGCGTGAGGCGGGACAATGAGCAGTTCTTC	CASSVRRDNEQFF
TRBV6-5	many	TRBJ2-7	-	TGTGCCAGCAGTTACTTGGTCCAAGGGGGCTACGAGCAGTACTTC	CASSYLVQGGYEQYF
TRBV27	few	TRBJ2-3	TRBD2	TGTGCCAGCAGTTTTAGCGGGGGGGTATCAGATACGCAGTATTTT	CASSFSGGVSDTQYF
TRBV10-1	-	TRBJ2-2	-	TGCGCCAGCAGCCGTGGCTCCACCGGGGAGCTGTTTTTT	CASSRGSTGELFF
TRBV7-9	-	TRBJ2-7	-	TGTGCCAGCAGCTTAAATCGCTACGAGCAGTACTTC	CASSLNRYEQYF
TRBV24-1	-	TRBJ2-7	TRBD2	TGTGCCACCAGTGATAGGACTAGCGACACCTACGAGCAGTACTTC	CATSDRTSDTYEQYF
TRBV7-2	-	TRBJ1-1	-	TGTGCCAGCAGCTCGCGACAGGCGCCGAACACTGAAGCTTTCTTT	CASSSRQAPNTEAFF
TRBV5-8	-	TRBJ2-7	-	TGTGCCAGCAGCTTGGACACCTACGAGCAGTACTTC	CASSLDTYEQYF
TRBV5-1	few	TRBJ2-5	-	TGCGCCAGCAGCTTTTGGGGAGAAGGGCCAGAGACCCAGTACTTC	CASSFWGEGPETQYF
TRBV7-2	-	TRBJ2-1	-	TGTGCCAGCAGCTTGTCTTCTTACAATGAGCAGTTCTTC	CASSLSSYNEQFF
TRBV4-1	few	TRBJ1-1	-	TGCGCCAGCAGCCAAGAGGGCACAGAGAACACTGAAGCTTTCTTT	CASSQEGTENTEAFF